This T cell receptor (beta chain) was recovered during a study of cytomegalovirus exposure and HLA in healthy donors. Germline CDR1 MNHEY, CDR2 SMNVEV (reference sequence). V lost 5 bases, J lost 7 bases, and 15 bases lay in between. The CDR3 is made up of 13 amino acids. In its sample, this clone was seen a few times. Produced via immunoSEQ multiplex PCR; TCRdb's table is partial and in-frame only. The data contain 55,000 to 75,000 clones, 80% to 95% of them seen just once; the ten biggest clones take up 5.3%. V gene TRBV27 combines with J gene TRBJ2-7, with TRBD2 as a possible D gene (6 bases). Sequenced input: PBMCs. The receptor was derived from a man aged 18 to 30 in good health and CMV-seropositive. CDR3 residues: CASSGLVAGEQYF. Here the CDR3 DNA reads TGTGCCAGCAGTGGCCTGGTGGCGGGAGAGCAGTACTTC.